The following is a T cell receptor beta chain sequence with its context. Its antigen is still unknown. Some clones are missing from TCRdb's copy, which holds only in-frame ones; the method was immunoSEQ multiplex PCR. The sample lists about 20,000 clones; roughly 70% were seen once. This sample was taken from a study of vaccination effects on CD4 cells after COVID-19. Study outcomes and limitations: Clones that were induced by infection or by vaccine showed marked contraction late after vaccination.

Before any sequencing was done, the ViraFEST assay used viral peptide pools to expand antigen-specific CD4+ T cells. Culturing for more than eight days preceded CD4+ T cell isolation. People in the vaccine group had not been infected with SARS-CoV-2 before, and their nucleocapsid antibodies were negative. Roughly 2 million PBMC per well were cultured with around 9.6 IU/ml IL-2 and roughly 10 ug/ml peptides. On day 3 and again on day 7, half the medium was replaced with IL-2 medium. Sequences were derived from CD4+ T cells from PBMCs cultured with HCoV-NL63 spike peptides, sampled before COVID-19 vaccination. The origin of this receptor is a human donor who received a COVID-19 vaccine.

CDR3 nucleotide sequence: TGTGCCAGCACCCCGATAGGTCGGGAGACCCAGTACTTC. Residues: CASTPIGRETQYF. The gene calls are TRBV6-5 and TRBJ2-5; unclear D gene. V gave up 7 bases and J gave up 5 bases, with 14 bases separating them. Germline V gives CDR1 MNHEY, CDR2 SVGAGI. This CDR3 contains 13 residues.